This entry lists 10 T cell receptor beta chains sequenced from one sample in a study of control samples from healthy donors and cancer patients. The assay was immunoSEQ multiplex PCR, and TCRdb's table has in-frame clones only and misses some. The sample holds roughly 160,000 clones, approximately 94% seen once. Input material: PBMCs. These receptor sequences come from a man aged 60 to 75 with colorectal cancer.

The chain joins TRBV6-5 to TRBJ1-2; TRBD1 matches at 8 bases. The CDR3 spans 14 residues. Losses at the gene ends were 6 bases for V and 8 bases for J; bases not matched to a gene: 11. The V gene's germline CDR1 is MNHEY and CDR2 SVGAGI. The DNA for the CDR3 is TGTGCCAGCAGCGAGGGACAGGTGGTTATCGGCTACACCTTC. Translated, it gives CASSEGQVVIGYTF.

This rearrangement joins TRBV30 to TRBJ1-1; TRBD1 aligns across 7 bases. CDR3 length: 14 residues. From germline, CDR1 is GTSNPN and CDR2 SVGIG (reference sequence). V shed 2 bases and J 7 bases; nucleotides not matched to a gene: 10. The DNA of the CDR3 is TGTGCCTGGAGTCTGGGGCTAGGGGACAGTGAAGCTTTCTTT. It specifies CAWSLGLGDSEAFF.

V gene TRBV10-3 combines with J gene TRBJ2-6; a possible D gene is TRBD2 (6 bases). Trimming cost V 10 bases and J 0 bases, with 22 bases left between them. The V gene's germline CDR1 is ENHRY and CDR2 SYGVKD. The CDR3 is made up of 18 amino acids. CDR3 protein: CATAGTPFSSSGANVLTF. DNA of the CDR3: TGTGCCACCGCCGGGACTCCTTTCTCAAGCTCTGGGGCCAACGTCCTGACTTTC.

This clone was counted a single time. The chain carries TRBV7-9 and TRBJ2-2, with D possibly matching TRBD1 (5 bases). Germline assignment: CDR1 SEHNR and CDR2 FQNEAQ (reference sequence). Trimming removed 5 bases from V and 5 bases from J, with 21 bases in between. The CDR3 is 17 amino acids. Here the CDR3 reads CASSPPHGQGGTGELFF. CDR3 nucleotide sequence: TGTGCCAGCAGCCCCCCTCACGGGCAGGGTGGTACCGGGGAGCTGTTTTTT.

The chain joins TRBV19 to TRBJ1-1; D gene uncertain. V was shortened by 4 bases and J by 1 base, with 4 bases between the two germline ends. The CDR3 length is 12 residues. Germline V lookup: CDR1 LNHDA, CDR2 SQIVND (reference sequence). CDR3 sequence reads: CASSTPNTEAFF. DNA for the CDR3: TGTGCCAGTAGTACACCGAACACTGAAGCTTTCTTT.

The rearrangement joins TRBV5-1 to TRBJ1-1; no reliable D call. The CDR3 has 13 amino acids. The ends were cut back, 4 bases at V and 1 base at J, with 8 bases in the middle. Germline assignment: CDR1 SGHRS and CDR2 YFSETQ. The chain's CDR3 is CASSPDGNTEAFF. In DNA, the CDR3 is TGCGCCAGCAGCCCCGACGGGAACACTGAAGCTTTCTTT. Filled out from reference TRBV5-1 and TRBJ1-1, the complete variable domain reads KAGVTQTPRYLIKTRGQQVTLSCSPISGHRSVSWYQQTPGQGLQFLFEYFSETQRNKGNFPGRFSGRQFSNSRSEMNVSTLELGDSALYLCASSPDGNTEAFFGQGTRLTVV.

V is TRBV19 and J is TRBJ1-2; D unclear. CDR1 and CDR2 from the germline V gene are LNHDA and SQIVND (reference sequence). Trimming took off 3 bases at V and 4 bases at J, with 9 bases between the two ends. The CDR3 covers 13 residues. The CDR3 sequence is CASSIMDTYGYTF. The CDR3 DNA is TGTGCCAGTAGTATTATGGATACCTATGGCTACACCTTC.

The genes are TRBV19 and TRBJ1-1; D is unresolved. Germline CDR1 and CDR2: LNHDA and SQIVND (reference sequence). The CDR3 has 15 amino acids. Trimming shortened V by 6 bases and J by 5 bases, and 19 bases separated the two germline ends. The CDR3 region is CASSTWEGAKTEAFF. The CDR3 DNA reads as TGTGCCAGTAGCACTTGGGAGGGAGCGAAAACTGAAGCTTTCTTT.

The J gene is TRBJ1-2, the V gene TRBV6-6, with D possibly matching TRBD1 (6 bases). The CDR3 is 12 amino acids. V was cut by 2 bases and J by 8 bases, with 9 bases left in between. Germline loops: CDR1 MNHNY, CDR2 SVGAGI (reference sequence). CDR3 sequence reads: CASSYEGGGYTF. In DNA, the CDR3 is TGTGCCAGCAGTTACGAGGGGGGCGGCTACACCTTC.

CDR3 coding DNA: TGTGCCAGCAGCTTAGTGGGCGCACCCCTCCACTTT. Translated: CASSLVGAPLHF. The chain joins TRBV7-2 to TRBJ1-6; D is unresolved. CDR1 is SGHTA, CDR2 FQGNSA, per germline. This CDR3 spans 12 amino acids. Trimming took off 1 base at V and 11 bases at J, with 6 bases between the two ends.